What follows are 29 T cell receptor beta chains derived from one specimen sequenced in a study of cytomegalovirus exposure and HLA in healthy donors. Primers: 60 Vbeta forward and 13 Jbeta reverse. TCRdb's table, derived via immunoSEQ multiplex PCR, lists solely in-frame clones and lacks some. Counted here are about 160,000 clones, about 80% occurring once; the ten biggest clones make up about 1.3%. The specimen sequenced was PBMCs. These receptors were collected from a woman aged 45 to 65 in good health and CMV-seronegative.

Notes on this clone: Other DNA sequences of this sample code for an identical CDR3. The V gene is TRBV28, the J gene TRBJ1-5, with D unclear. CDR1 MDHEN and CDR2 SYDVKM come from the germline V gene. The CDR3 is made up of 12 amino acids. Trimming removed 3 bases from V and 7 bases from J, with 7 bases in between. CDR3 region: CASSLEDQPQHF. In DNA form, the CDR3 reads TGTGCCAGCAGTTTGGAGGACCAGCCCCAGCATTTT.

The chain couples TRBV28 to TRBJ1-1, with 7 positions matching TRBD1. This CDR3 region has 15 residues. Losses at the gene ends were 5 bases for V and 0 bases for J; bases not matched to a gene: 6. Germline CDR1 reads MDHEN; CDR2 reads SYDVKM. CDR3 in amino acids: CASSQHTGVNTEAFF. The CDR3 DNA reads as TGTGCCAGCAGTCAACATACAGGGGTGAACACTGAAGCTTTCTTT.

The V gene is TRBV7-9, the J gene TRBJ2-5; 15 bases are shared with TRBD2. The CDR3 runs 17 residues. Trimming cost V 6 bases and J 3 bases; bases outside gene matches: 8. Germline V gene sequence: CDR1 SEHNR, CDR2 FQNEAQ (reference sequence). In nucleotides, the CDR3 is TGTGCCAGCAGTACCAAAGGGACTAGCGGGGGGAAAGAGACCCAGTACTTC. It is translated as CASSTKGTSGGKETQYF.

The CDR3 sequence is CASSFGSKTYEQYF. CDR3 nucleotide sequence: TGTGCCAGCAGCTTCGGGAGCAAGACCTACGAGCAGTACTTC. The rearrangement uses TRBV7-9 and TRBJ2-7; D may be TRBD2 (6 bases). The CDR3 has 14 amino acids. Germline-derived CDR1 and CDR2 are SEHNR and FQNEAQ (reference sequence). The ends were cut back, 3 bases at V and 2 bases at J, with 11 bases in the middle.

This chain uses TRBV5-4 with TRBJ2-7; D gene uncertain. V was cut by 0 bases and J by 7 bases, with 14 bases left in between. The CDR3 spans 14 residues. CDR1 is SGHNT, CDR2 YYREEE, per germline (reference sequence). The DNA of the CDR3 is TGTGCCAGCAGCTTGGGGCAGGCTTTTGGAGAGCAGTACTTC. It specifies CASSLGQAFGEQYF.

V usage is TRBV19 and J usage is TRBJ1-2; D is uncertain. The V end lost 11 bases, the J end lost 7 bases, and 32 bases lay between the germline ends. CDR3 length: 17 amino acids. Germline V lookup: CDR1 LNHDA, CDR2 SQIVND (reference sequence). CDR3 coding DNA: TGTGCCTCTTCTATTAGAGTCATGGGCAGAGTCCTTCGTGGCTACACCTTC. Encoded protein: CASSIRVMGRVLRGYTF.

V usage is TRBV5-5 and J usage is TRBJ2-1; TRBD2 matches at 10 bases. The trim removed 2 bases at V and 1 base at J, leaving 3 bases unmatched. The CDR3 extends over 16 amino acids. The germline V gene encodes CDR1 SGHKS and CDR2 YYEKEE (reference sequence). Here the CDR3 reads CASSFPSGGSYNEQFF. The CDR3 DNA is TGTGCCAGCAGCTTCCCTAGCGGGGGTTCCTACAATGAGCAGTTCTTC.

The chain links TRBV7-2 to TRBJ2-1; 8 bases are shared with TRBD2. The ends lost 7 bases at V and 7 bases at J; junction bases unmatched: 9. The CDR3 loop spans 14 amino acids. Germline-derived CDR1 and CDR2 are SGHTA and FQGNSA. In DNA form, the CDR3 reads TGTGCCAGCACCAGAGTGCGGGAGGTGAATGAGCAGTTCTTC. Translating it yields CASTRVREVNEQFF.

This rearrangement joins TRBV6-5 to TRBJ2-7, with a tentative D call TRBD1 (6 bases). CDR1 is MNHEY and CDR2 is SVGAGI in the germline V gene. The germline V and J ends were trimmed by 7 bases and 3 bases, with 19 bases remaining between them. The CDR3 totals 15 residues. The CDR3 sequence is CASKWQGSTFYEQYF. The CDR3 nucleotides read TGTGCCAGCAAGTGGCAGGGGAGTACCTTCTACGAGCAGTACTTC.

The rearrangement links TRBV5-8 to TRBJ1-1; D is unclear. This CDR3 has 11 residues. CDR1 is SGHTS, CDR2 YDEGEE, per germline. V lost 2 bases and J 6 bases, leaving 5 bases between the germline ends. CDR3 region: CASSFSAEAFF. DNA for the CDR3: TGTGCCAGCAGCTTTTCCGCTGAAGCTTTCTTT.

The CDR3 sequence: CASSKSGGGVTSSYNEQFF. DNA for the CDR3: TGTGCCAGCAGCAAAAGCGGGGGCGGGGTCACTAGCTCCTACAATGAGCAGTTCTTC. V gene TRBV21-1 combines with J gene TRBJ2-1; TRBD2, the table's D call, was not compared with the DNA. TRBV21-1 is termed a pseudogene. The CDR3 spans 19 residues.

The chain joins TRBV28 to TRBJ1-4, with D possibly being TRBD1 (5 bases). The germline V gene has CDR1 MDHEN and CDR2 SYDVKM. The CDR3 has 15 amino acids. Trimming shortened V by 5 bases and J by 3 bases, and 13 bases separated the two germline ends. The CDR3 reads CASSLGGVANEKLFF. CDR3 DNA: TGTGCCAGCAGTCTTGGAGGGGTAGCTAATGAAAAACTGTTTTTT.

This chain connects TRBV28 to TRBJ2-7, with 7 bases that match TRBD1. CDR1 and CDR2 from the germline V gene are MDHEN and SYDVKM. The J segment lost 4 bases and the V segment lost 10 bases, leaving 10 bases of the junction unmatched. The CDR3 is 13 amino acids. The chain's CDR3 is CATWGRGLYEQYF. Written as DNA, the CDR3 is TGTGCCACCTGGGGCAGGGGGTTGTACGAGCAGTACTTC.

This clone was seen once. CDR3 residues: CASSPGRWTYEQYF. The CDR3 DNA reads TGCGCCAGCAGTCCAGGACGGTGGACATACGAGCAGTACTTC. The chain carries TRBV4-3 and TRBJ2-7, with D possibly being TRBD1 (5 bases). V lost 6 bases, J lost 4 bases, and 16 bases lay in between. In germline, CDR1 is LGHNA, CDR2 YSLEER. This CDR3 has 14 residues.

The rearrangement uses TRBV5-5 and TRBJ1-2; a possible D gene is TRBD1 (5 bases). The CDR3 covers 13 residues. Trimming cost V 0 bases and J 3 bases, with 6 bases left between them. In germline, CDR1 is SGHKS, CDR2 YYEKEE (reference sequence). CDR3 coding DNA: TGTGCCAGCAGCTTGGGGGGGGACTATGGCTACACCTTC. Translation gives CASSLGGDYGYTF.

This sequence joins TRBV11-2 and TRBJ2-2; no clear D gene. From germline, CDR1 is SGHAT and CDR2 FQNNGV. This CDR3 has 13 residues. V lost 3 bases and J 6 bases, leaving 8 bases between the germline ends. The CDR3 reads CASSLNFAGELFF. In DNA, the CDR3 is TGTGCCAGCAGCTTGAACTTTGCCGGGGAGCTGTTTTTT.

The chain combines TRBV6-6 with TRBJ1-6; unclear D gene. V dropped 2 bases and J dropped 10 bases, with 12 bases sitting between them. From germline, CDR1 is MNHNY and CDR2 SVGAGI (reference sequence). The CDR3 extends over 14 amino acids. The CDR3 sequence is CASSYDTVRSPLHF. The DNA of the CDR3 is TGTGCCAGCAGTTACGATACCGTTCGGTCACCCCTCCACTTT.

This chain connects TRBV7-9 to TRBJ1-4; TRBD1 aligns across 8 bases. V gave up 1 base and J gave up 5 bases; unmatched junction bases: 3. This CDR3 spans 15 amino acids. Germline values: CDR1 SEHNR, CDR2 FQNEAQ (reference sequence). CDR3 sequence: CASSLERTGNEKLFF. In DNA form, the CDR3 reads TGTGCCAGCAGCTTAGAAAGGACAGGGAATGAAAAACTGTTTTTT.

The CDR3: CASSPGGFSTDTQYF. CDR3 bases: TGCGCCAGCAGCCCCGGGGGGTTTAGCACAGATACGCAGTATTTT. The J gene is TRBJ2-3, the V gene TRBV4-3; 7 bases are a match to TRBD2. Unmatched junction bases numbered 4, after V lost 4 bases and J lost 0 bases. CDR3 size: 15 residues. The germline CDR1 and CDR2 sequences are LGHNA and YSLEER.

This rearrangement joins TRBV11-1 to TRBJ2-3; 7 bases match TRBD1. There are 14 residues in the CDR3. Germline V CDR1 and CDR2: SGHAT, FQDESV (reference sequence). J was trimmed by 1 base and V by 5 bases; bases with no gene match: 3. The CDR3 DNA sequence: TGTGCCAGCAGCCGAGGACAGGGCACAGATACGCAGTATTTT. It codes for CASSRGQGTDTQYF.

As concerns this clone: Within the sample, other DNA sequences also encode this same CDR3. This chain joins TRBV6-6 and TRBJ1-1; tentatively, D is TRBD1 (6 bases). Trimming pared 0 bases from V and 11 bases from J, leaving 19 bases between. Germline lookup yields CDR1 MNHNY and CDR2 SVGAGI (reference sequence). The CDR3 extends over 15 amino acids. The chain's CDR3 is CASSYSGGGADEAFF. In nucleotides, the CDR3 is TGTGCCAGCAGTTACTCGGGAGGGGGAGCCGATGAGGCTTTCTTT.

The rearrangement links TRBV2 to TRBJ1-3; D remains ambiguous. With the DNA end fitting TRBJ2-2 better, the J assignment may be wrong. The CDR3 is made up of 16 amino acids. Germline-derived CDR1 and CDR2 are SNHLY and FYNNEI. This chain's CDR3 is CASSRDSSRNTGELFF. The CDR3 DNA follows: TGTGCCAGCAGTCGTGACTCATCACGGAACACCGGGGAGCTGTTTTTT.

This clone is a singleton in its sample. The V and J genes are TRBV6-1 and TRBJ1-2; D unclear. From germline, CDR1 is MNHNS and CDR2 SASEGT. The CDR3 contains 13 residues. The ends were cut back, 3 bases at V and 3 bases at J, with 8 bases in the middle. For the CDR3, the DNA is TGTGCCAGCAGTGAGAGGGCAGACTATGGCTACACCTTC. This sequence encodes CASSERADYGYTF.

The chain uses TRBV9 and TRBJ2-2, with TRBD1 identical over 10 bases. V was clipped by 0 bases and J by 7 bases; unmatched bases: 3. This CDR3 contains 15 residues. Germline assignment: CDR1 SGDLS and CDR2 YYNGEE. The CDR3 DNA reads TGTGCCAGCAGCGTAGGGGACAGGGGTATCGGGGAGCTGTTTTTT. Residues: CASSVGDRGIGELFF.

V gene TRBV25-1 combines with J gene TRBJ1-1; D uncertain. Trimming removed 7 bases at V and 4 bases at J, with 13 bases between. The CDR3 is 13 amino acids. Germline CDR1 MGHDK, CDR2 SYGVNS. The CDR3 DNA reads as TGTGCCAGCACGTGGACTGAAGGCACTGAAGCTTTCTTT. Translating gives CASTWTEGTEAFF.

The J gene is TRBJ2-1, the V gene TRBV18; D might be TRBD2 (5 bases). Looked up from germline, CDR1 is KGHSH and CDR2 is LQKENI. The CDR3 has 16 amino acids. V was cut by 3 bases and J by 6 bases, with 18 bases left in between. The DNA of the CDR3 is TGTGCCAGCTCACCGGATAAGTGGCGGGCTTTCAATGAGCAGTTCTTC. Its protein is CASSPDKWRAFNEQFF.

As DNA, the CDR3 is TGTGCCAGCAGCCAATCTCGACCTAAAGAGGGCAATGAGCAGTTCTTC. Translation: CASSQSRPKEGNEQFF. The chain recombines TRBV16 with TRBJ2-1, with TRBD2 as a possible D gene (5 bases). Germline lookup yields CDR1 KGHSY and CDR2 FQNENV. The CDR3 sequence is 16 residues long. Trimming removed 0 bases from V and 6 bases from J, with 15 bases in between.

This rearrangement joins TRBV7-3 to TRBJ2-2; the match to TRBD1 covers 10 bases. J was trimmed by 4 bases and V by 10 bases; bases with no gene match: 6. The CDR3 spans 14 residues. CDR1 and CDR2 (germline): SGHTA, FQGTGA. The CDR3 loop is CATRDRGGTGELFF. CDR3 sequence (DNA): TGTGCCACCCGGGACAGGGGTGGCACCGGGGAGCTGTTTTTT.

In this sample, this clone turned up once. This chain connects TRBV20-1 to TRBJ2-7; D gene ambiguous. The CDR3 spans 11 residues. Trimming removed 2 bases from V and 9 bases from J, with 11 bases in between. Per the germline V gene, CDR1 is DFQATT and CDR2 is SNEGSKA (reference sequence). The CDR3 DNA follows: TGCAGTGCTAGAAAGACTGCCTCGCAGTACTTC. This sequence encodes CSARKTASQYF.